These 6 T cell receptor beta chains share one sample of origin, sequenced in a study of blood T cell repertoires in COVID-19 (dated by TCRdb to 2018 to 2021). Library prep was done by the immunoSEQ multiplex PCR assay. What TCRdb holds here is the immuneACCESS table cut down to in-frame rearrangements. Part of the clones is not present; checked against another copy, under half of the missing clones reflect an unresolved V gene, and the others are unexplained. The sample records about 160,000 clones, roughly 89% of which are singletons. The leading ten clones occupy approximately 4.1% of the sample. The sequencing input was peripheral blood. The source of these receptors is an older woman who had recovered from COVID-19.

The chain combines TRBV18 with TRBJ2-7, with D perhaps matching TRBD1 (8 bases). This CDR3 is 17 amino acids long. Germline V gene lookup returns CDR1 KGHSH and CDR2 LQKENI. V lost 0 bases and J lost 0, with 15 bases in between. The CDR3 region has the DNA TGTGCCAGCTCACCACCGGGGGGGACAGGAAGCTCCTACGAGCAGTACTTC. Its translation: CASSPPGGTGSSYEQYF.

This chain uses TRBV7-9 with TRBJ1-1; possible D gene TRBD1, 5 bases. The CDR3 covers 15 residues. The ends were cut back, 6 bases at V and 1 base at J, with 15 bases in the middle. CDR1 SEHNR and CDR2 FQNEAQ come from the germline V gene (reference sequence). The CDR3 nucleotides read TGTGCCAGCAGGATGACCGGGGGGGAGAACACTGAAGCTTTCTTT. Translated, it gives CASRMTGGENTEAFF.

V gene TRBV19 combines with J gene TRBJ2-2; D remains ambiguous. This CDR3 is 14 amino acids long. The V and J ends lost 2 bases and 7 bases respectively, with 11 bases between them. Germline V gene sequence: CDR1 LNHDA, CDR2 SQIVND (reference sequence). CDR3 region: CASSIPQVRGELFF. The CDR3 nucleotides read TGTGCCAGTAGTATACCCCAGGTGCGCGGGGAGCTGTTTTTT.

The V call is TRBV18, the J call TRBJ2-1; TRBD1 agrees at 7 bases. The V gene's germline CDR1 is KGHSH and CDR2 LQKENI. This CDR3 comprises 15 residues. J was trimmed by 5 bases and V by 3 bases; bases with no gene match: 7. The CDR3 reads CASSPTTGSNNEQFF. The DNA of the CDR3 is TGTGCCAGCTCACCCACGACAGGGTCGAACAATGAGCAGTTCTTC.

This sequence joins TRBV2 and TRBJ1-1; no firm D call. This CDR3 contains 13 residues. Germline assignment: CDR1 SNHLY and CDR2 FYNNEI. Trimming shortened V by 4 bases and J by 5 bases, and 11 bases separated the two germline ends. DNA for the CDR3: TGTGCCAGCAGTGCGGGGTTGAGGACTGAAGCTTTCTTT. This gives the protein CASSAGLRTEAFF.

This chain links TRBV12-3 or TRBV12-4 with TRBJ2-3; tentatively, D is TRBD2 (6 bases). Trimming removed 6 bases from V and 1 base from J, with 8 bases in between. This CDR3 comprises 13 residues. The CDR3 loop is CASRGTGTDTQYF. CDR3 nucleotides: TGTGCCAGCAGGGGGACTGGCACAGATACGCAGTATTTT.